A single sample gave rise to the 7 T cell receptor beta chains below, sequenced in a study of blood T cells in healthy people across ages. Using a J-beta primer mix together with a sample-barcoded 5' primer, a second PCR was run for roughly 6 to 12 cycles. TCRdb used MiXCR to reprocess the 5' RACE reads, holding one entry per CDR3 protein. The repertoire holds approximately 800,000 distinct CDR3 sequences, with around 36% as singletons. Sequenced input: blood. These receptor sequences come from a man in his late teens or twenties in good health.

The CDR3 DNA reads as TGTGCCAGCAGTTTCCCCGGCATGAACACTGAAGCTTTCTTT. Protein: CASSFPGMNTEAFF. The J gene is TRBJ1-1, the V gene TRBV12-3 or TRBV12-4; D is unclear. The CDR3 consists of 14 residues. The V end lost 3 bases, the J end lost 0 bases, and 8 bases lay between the germline ends.

Comments on this clonotype: Likely a read error: the CDR3 ends without its conserved phenylalanine or tryptophan. The J gene is TRBJ2-5, the V gene TRBV20-1; D call uncertain. The V gene's germline CDR1 is DFQATT and CDR2 SNEGSKA (reference sequence). The CDR3 extends over 12 amino acids. The CDR3 sequence is CGAIPHQETQYY. CDR3 in DNA: TGCGGTGCTATACCCCACCAAGAGACCCAGTACTAC.

This clonotype was observed at least ten times. J is TRBJ2-3 and V is TRBV20-1; 9 bases fit TRBD1. The CDR3 totals 16 residues. Germline V gives CDR1 DFQATT, CDR2 SNEGSKA (reference sequence). V trimming: 5 bases; J trimming: 0 bases; junction bases outside the gene matches: 9. The CDR3 DNA sequence: TGCAGTGCTTACAGGGGGCATCCCACTAGCACAGATACGCAGTATTTT. This translates into CSAYRGHPTSTDTQYF.

The J gene is TRBJ2-7, the V gene TRBV7-2; D may match TRBD1 or TRBD2 (5 bases each). The CDR3 extends over 18 amino acids. Trimming removed 2 bases from V and 7 bases from J, with 27 bases in between. CDR1 and CDR2 (germline): SGHTA, FQGNSA. The CDR3 sequence: CASSLQVGEMDLVNEQYF. The DNA of the CDR3 is TGTGCCAGCAGCTTACAGGTGGGGGAGATGGACTTAGTAAATGAGCAGTACTTC.

This clonotype was counted between two and nine times. V usage is TRBV20-1 and J usage is TRBJ1-6; D is possibly TRBD1 (5 bases). Trimming pared 4 bases from V and 7 bases from J, leaving 26 bases between. Germline CDR1 is DFQATT and CDR2 is SNEGSKA (reference sequence). CDR3 length: 18 amino acids. CDR3 sequence reads: CSATPGPLKTAGNSPLHF. In DNA form, the CDR3 reads TGCAGTGCTACCCCCGGTCCCCTTAAGACAGCCGGGAATTCACCCCTCCACTTT.

This clonotype was detected a few times. V usage is TRBV20-1 and J usage is TRBJ1-1, with D unclear. Germline V lookup: CDR1 DFQATT, CDR2 SNEGSKA (reference sequence). V was cut by 5 bases and J by 10 bases, with 17 bases left in between. The CDR3 consists of 12 residues. DNA of the CDR3: TGCAGTGCTTCTCTCGATGCCTATGGAGCTTTCTTT. This gives the protein CSASLDAYGAFF.

The rearrangement joins TRBV25-1 to TRBJ2-1; TRBD1 matches at 10 bases. Germline V gene sequence: CDR1 MGHDK, CDR2 SYGVNS. This CDR3 comprises 18 residues. V trimming: 4 bases; J trimming: 5 bases; junction bases outside the gene matches: 14. The CDR3 reads CASSVLKFGTGDNNEQFF. CDR3 DNA: TGTGCCAGCAGTGTTCTGAAATTTGGGACAGGGGACAACAATGAGCAGTTCTTC.